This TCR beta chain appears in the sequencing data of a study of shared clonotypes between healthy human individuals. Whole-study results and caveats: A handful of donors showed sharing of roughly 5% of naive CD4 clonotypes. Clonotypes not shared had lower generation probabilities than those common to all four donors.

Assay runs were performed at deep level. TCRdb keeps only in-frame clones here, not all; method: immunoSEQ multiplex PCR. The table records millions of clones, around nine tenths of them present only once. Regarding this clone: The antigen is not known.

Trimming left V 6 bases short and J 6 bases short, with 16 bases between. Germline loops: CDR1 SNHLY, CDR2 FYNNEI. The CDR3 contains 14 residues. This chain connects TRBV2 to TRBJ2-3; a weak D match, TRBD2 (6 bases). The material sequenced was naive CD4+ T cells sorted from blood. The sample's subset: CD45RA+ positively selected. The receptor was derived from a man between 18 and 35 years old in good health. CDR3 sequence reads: CASRATRLGDTQYF. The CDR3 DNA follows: TGTGCCAGCAGGGCGACTAGACTGGGGGATACGCAGTATTTT.